The entry below describes one TCR beta chain. The antigen it recognizes is unknown. The record has no base qualities; no much larger clone is one base away. The method behind the library was the immunoSEQ multiplex PCR assay. Rearranged TCR beta chain sequences were amplified with the hsTCRB Kit following the manufacturer's protocol. Sequencing of TCRB libraries was carried out on an Illumina MiSeq. On the authors' methods: The kit vendor's proprietary platform handled demultiplexing, trimming and gene mapping. TCRdb took over this immuneACCESS table, retaining in-frame rearrangements with V and J assigned. Such tables are incomplete; in checked studies, under half of the missing clones stem from an unresolved V gene, and the remainder is unexplained. V and J calls and clone size come straight from that table; D and trimming were deduced from the DNA. For this sample there are under 40,000 clones; more than 75% appear just once. Of the sample, approximately 15% falls within the top ten clones.

The CDR3 spans 13 residues, from the cysteine through the phenylalanine. Solely the CDR3 DNA is kept, with 39 bases framed from the first base. CDR1 is given as SGHVS and CDR2 as FQNEAQ, both from the germline V gene. V is clipped by 1 base and J by 5 bases, and the sequence between their germline boundaries is 6 bases long. These data originate in a study of a mutant IDH1 vaccine in newly diagnosed glioma (dated by TCRdb to the early 2020s). Regarding the research as a whole: In the chemotherapy-containing groups, vaccination started alongside temozolomide cycles, whereas in patients who had radiotherapy alone it started 4-6 weeks after radiotherapy. The 30 to 40 treated patients were 62.5% male and roughly 38% female, with a mean age of approximately 40 years. Before enrollment, most patients had been given radiochemotherapy with temozolomide as standard therapy, while the rest had received either radiotherapy alone or temozolomide alone. Visit V12 was the week-35 safety follow-up and visit V13 was the week-47 end of study. Peripheral blood samples were drawn at six visits, namely V03 (baseline), V05, V07, V10, V12 and V13. For exploratory analyses, about two dozen treated patients had longitudinal TCRB deep sequencing done wherever samples were available. Study-wide findings and limitations: PBMC samples for TCRB deep sequencing were selected based on availability. According to the authors, sample limitations meant that analyses of patient blood samples could not be reproduced. Pseudoprogression seemed to be unrelated to changes in the top peripheral T cell clonotypes found by TCRB sequencing. Immune responses induced by the vaccine were seen in roughly 95% of patients across multiple MHC alleles.

Reading the label with the study, this specimen's time point is: week 35, safety follow-up. Every vaccine dose consisted of 300 ug of a 20-mer mutant IDH1 peptide in Montanide, administered subcutaneously together with topical imiquimod. Patients were given eight vaccinations, in weeks 1, 3, 5, 7, 11, 15, 19 and 23, which matched visits V03 through V10. The donors had newly diagnosed IDH1-mutant astrocytomas of WHO grade 3 or 4 that showed loss of nuclear ATRX. The samples were drawn from NOA16, a multicentre, single-arm, open-label phase I trial in Germany that tested a mutant IDH1 peptide vaccine in humans for the first time. The DNeasy Blood and Tissue Kit was used to extract genomic DNA from EDTA blood for TCRB sequencing.

The origin of this receptor is a man aged 30-40 years with glioma. The V and J segments used are TRBV7-8 and TRBJ1-5, with the identity of the D gene unclear. The sequencing here drew on PBMCs, taken from a glioma patient whose treatment included an IDH1 peptide vaccine. The nucleotides are TGTGCCAGCAGCTTAGTTCCCCATCAGCCCCAGCATTTT. Its translation is CASSLVPHQPQHF.